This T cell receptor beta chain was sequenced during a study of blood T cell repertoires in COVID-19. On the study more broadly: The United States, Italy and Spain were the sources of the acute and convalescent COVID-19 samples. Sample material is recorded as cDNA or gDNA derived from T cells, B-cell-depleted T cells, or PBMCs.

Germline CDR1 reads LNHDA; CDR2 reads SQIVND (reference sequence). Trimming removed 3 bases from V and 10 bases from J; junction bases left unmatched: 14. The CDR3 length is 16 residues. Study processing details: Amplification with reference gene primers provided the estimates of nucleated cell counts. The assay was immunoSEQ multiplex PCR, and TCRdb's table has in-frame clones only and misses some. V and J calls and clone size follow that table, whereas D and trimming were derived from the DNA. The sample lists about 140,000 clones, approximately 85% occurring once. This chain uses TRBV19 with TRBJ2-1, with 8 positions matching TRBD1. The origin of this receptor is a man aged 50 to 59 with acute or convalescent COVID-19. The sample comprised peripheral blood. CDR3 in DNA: TGTGCCAGTAGTATCGGGACAGGAGCTGCGAGGGGGGAGCAGTTCTTC. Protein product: CASSIGTGAARGEQFF.